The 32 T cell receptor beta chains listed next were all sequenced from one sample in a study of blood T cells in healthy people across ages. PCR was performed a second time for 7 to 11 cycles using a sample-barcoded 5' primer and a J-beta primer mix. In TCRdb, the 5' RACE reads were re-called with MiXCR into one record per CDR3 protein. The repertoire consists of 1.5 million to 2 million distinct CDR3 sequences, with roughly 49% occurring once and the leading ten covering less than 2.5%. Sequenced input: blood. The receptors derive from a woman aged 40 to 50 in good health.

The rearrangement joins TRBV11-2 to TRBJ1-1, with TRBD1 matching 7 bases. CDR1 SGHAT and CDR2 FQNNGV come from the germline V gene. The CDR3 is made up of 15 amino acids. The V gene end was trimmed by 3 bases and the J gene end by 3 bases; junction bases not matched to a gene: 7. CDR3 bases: TGTGCCAGCAGCTTCGAGGGAGGGGGCTACACTGAAGCTTTCTTT. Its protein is CASSFEGGGYTEAFF.

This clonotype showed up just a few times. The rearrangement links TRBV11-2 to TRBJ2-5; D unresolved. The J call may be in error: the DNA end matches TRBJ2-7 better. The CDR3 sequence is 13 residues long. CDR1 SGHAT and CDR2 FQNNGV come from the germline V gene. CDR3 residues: CASSAQLHYEQYF. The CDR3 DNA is TGTGCCAGCAGCGCGCAGCTACACTACGAGCAGTACTTC.

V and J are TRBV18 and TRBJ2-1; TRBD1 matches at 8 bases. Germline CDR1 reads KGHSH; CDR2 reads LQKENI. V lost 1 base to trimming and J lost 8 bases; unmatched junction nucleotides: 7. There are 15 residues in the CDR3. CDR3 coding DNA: TGTGCCAGCTCACCACAAAGTCAGGGGGCTTATGAGCAGTTCTTC. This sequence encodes CASSPQSQGAYEQFF.

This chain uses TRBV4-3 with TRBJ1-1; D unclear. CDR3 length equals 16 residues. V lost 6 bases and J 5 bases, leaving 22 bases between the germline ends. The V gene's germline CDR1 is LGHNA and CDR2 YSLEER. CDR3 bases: TGCGCCAGCAGTCTAGGACGCGGGCAGGCCTTAACTGAAGCTTTCTTT. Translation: CASSLGRGQALTEAFF.

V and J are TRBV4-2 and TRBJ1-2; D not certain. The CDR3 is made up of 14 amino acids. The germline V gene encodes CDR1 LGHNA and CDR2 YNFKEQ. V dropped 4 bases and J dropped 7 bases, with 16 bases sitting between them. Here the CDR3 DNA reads TGTGCCAGCAGCCCTGTCGGGCCACGGGTTGGCTACACCTTC. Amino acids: CASSPVGPRVGYTF.

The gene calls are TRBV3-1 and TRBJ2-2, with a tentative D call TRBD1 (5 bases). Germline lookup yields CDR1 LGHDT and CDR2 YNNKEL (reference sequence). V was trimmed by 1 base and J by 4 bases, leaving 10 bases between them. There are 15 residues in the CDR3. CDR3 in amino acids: CASSQVNRRTGELFF. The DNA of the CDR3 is TGTGCCAGCAGCCAAGTTAACAGGCGCACCGGGGAGCTGTTTTTT.

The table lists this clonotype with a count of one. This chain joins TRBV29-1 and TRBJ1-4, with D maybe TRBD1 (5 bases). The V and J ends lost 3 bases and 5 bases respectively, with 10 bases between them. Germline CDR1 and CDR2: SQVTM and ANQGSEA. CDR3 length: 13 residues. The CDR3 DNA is TGCAGCGTTGAGGGGCAGACCAATGAAAAACTGTTTTTT. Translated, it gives CSVEGQTNEKLFF.

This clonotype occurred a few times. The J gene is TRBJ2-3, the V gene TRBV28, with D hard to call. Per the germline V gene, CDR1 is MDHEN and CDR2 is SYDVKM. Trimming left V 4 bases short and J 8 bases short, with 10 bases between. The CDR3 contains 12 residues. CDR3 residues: CASSSRLSTQYF. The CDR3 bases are TGTGCCAGCAGTTCGAGACTGAGTACGCAGTATTTT. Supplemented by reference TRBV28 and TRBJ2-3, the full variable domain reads DVKVTQSSRYLVKRTGEKVFLECVQDMDHENMFWYRQDPGLGLRLIYFSYDVKMKEKGDIPEGYSVSREKKERFSLILESASTNQTSMYLCASSSRLSTQYFGPGTRLTVL.

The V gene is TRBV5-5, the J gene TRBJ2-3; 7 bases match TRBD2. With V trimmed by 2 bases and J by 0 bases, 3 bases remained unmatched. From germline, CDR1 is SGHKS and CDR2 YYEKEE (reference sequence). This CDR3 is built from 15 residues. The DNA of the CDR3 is TGTGCCAGCAGCTTTAGCGGGCACAGCACAGATACGCAGTATTTT. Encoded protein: CASSFSGHSTDTQYF.

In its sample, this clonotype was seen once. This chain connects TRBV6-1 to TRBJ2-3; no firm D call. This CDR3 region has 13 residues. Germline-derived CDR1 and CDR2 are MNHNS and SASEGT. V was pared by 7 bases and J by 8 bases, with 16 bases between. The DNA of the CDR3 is TGTGCCAGCATCGCCCTGGGTATGGGTACGCAGTATTTT. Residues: CASIALGMGTQYF.

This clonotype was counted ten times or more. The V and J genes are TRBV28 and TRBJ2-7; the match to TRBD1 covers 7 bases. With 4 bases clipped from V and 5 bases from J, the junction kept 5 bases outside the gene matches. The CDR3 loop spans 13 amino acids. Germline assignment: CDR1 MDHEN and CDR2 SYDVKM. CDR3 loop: CASSYDRVHEQYF. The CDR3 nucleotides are TGTGCCAGCAGTTATGACAGGGTCCACGAGCAGTACTTC.

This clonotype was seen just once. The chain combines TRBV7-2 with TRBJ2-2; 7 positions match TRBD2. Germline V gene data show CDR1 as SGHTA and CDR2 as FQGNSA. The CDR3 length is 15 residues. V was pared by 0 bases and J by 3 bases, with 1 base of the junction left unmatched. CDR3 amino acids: CASSLALADTGELFF. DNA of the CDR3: TGTGCCAGCAGCTTAGCCCTAGCGGACACCGGGGAGCTGTTTTTT.

For the CDR3, the DNA is TGTGCCAGCAGTGCGCGGGGGAAGAGCAATCAGCCCCAGCATTTT. Its translation is CASSARGKSNQPQHF. The J gene is TRBJ1-5, the V gene TRBV6-2 or TRBV6-3, with D perhaps matching TRBD1 (5 bases). The germline gives CDR1 MNHEY, CDR2 SVGEGT. This CDR3 spans 15 amino acids. The V end was cut by 5 bases, the J end by 1 base, with 12 bases between.

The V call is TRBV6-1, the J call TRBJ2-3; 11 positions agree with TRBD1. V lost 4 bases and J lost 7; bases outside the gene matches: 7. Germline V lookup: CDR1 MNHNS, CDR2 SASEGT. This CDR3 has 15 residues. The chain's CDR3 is CASSAGTGGWNTQYF. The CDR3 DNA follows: TGTGCCAGCAGTGCCGGGACAGGGGGTTGGAATACGCAGTATTTT.

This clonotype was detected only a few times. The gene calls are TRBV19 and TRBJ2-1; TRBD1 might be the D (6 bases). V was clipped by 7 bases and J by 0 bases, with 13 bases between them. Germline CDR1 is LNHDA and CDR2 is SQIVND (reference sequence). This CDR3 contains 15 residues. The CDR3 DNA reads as TGTGCCAGTACCCCGACAGGTAGCTCCTACAATGAGCAGTTCTTC. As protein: CASTPTGSSYNEQFF.

The CDR3 here is CASSFRGAYGYTF. The CDR3 coding sequence is TGTGCCAGCAGTTTCAGGGGGGCCTATGGCTACACCTTC. This chain uses TRBV12-3 or TRBV12-4 with TRBJ1-2, with 7 bases identical to TRBD1. V dropped 3 bases and J dropped 4; count of bases not matched to a gene: 2. The CDR3 contains 13 residues.

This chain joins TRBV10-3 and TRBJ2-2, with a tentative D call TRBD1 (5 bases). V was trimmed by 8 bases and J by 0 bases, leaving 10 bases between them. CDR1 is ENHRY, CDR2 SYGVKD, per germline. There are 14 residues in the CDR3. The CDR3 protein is CAIWSGSNTGELFF. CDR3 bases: TGTGCCATCTGGTCAGGGTCGAACACCGGGGAGCTGTTTTTT.

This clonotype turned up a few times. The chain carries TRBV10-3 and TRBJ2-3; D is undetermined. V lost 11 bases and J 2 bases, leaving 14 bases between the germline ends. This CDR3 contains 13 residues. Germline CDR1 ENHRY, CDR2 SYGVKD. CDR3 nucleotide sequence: TGTGCCGCCCGTCCTCCTGACACAGATACGCAGTATTTT. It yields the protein CAARPPDTDTQYF.

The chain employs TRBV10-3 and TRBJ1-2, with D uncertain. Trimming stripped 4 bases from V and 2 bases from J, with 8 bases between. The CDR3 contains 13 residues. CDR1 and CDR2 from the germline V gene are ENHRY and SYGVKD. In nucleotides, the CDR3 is TGTGCCATCAGTGTGGAGACAAACTATGGCTACACCTTC. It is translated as CAISVETNYGYTF.

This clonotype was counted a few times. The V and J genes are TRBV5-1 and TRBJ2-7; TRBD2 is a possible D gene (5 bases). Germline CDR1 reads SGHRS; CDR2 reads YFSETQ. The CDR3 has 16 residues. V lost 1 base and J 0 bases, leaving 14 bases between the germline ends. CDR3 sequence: CASSLSSGIPSYEQYF. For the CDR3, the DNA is TGCGCCAGCAGCTTGTCCTCCGGGATACCCTCCTACGAGCAGTACTTC.

CDR3 bases: TGCAGTGCTAGACCTCTACTAGCATCGGAGACCCAGTACTTC. Its protein is CSARPLLASETQYF. The chain combines TRBV20-1 with TRBJ2-5, with D perhaps matching TRBD2 (6 bases). V lost 2 bases, J lost 5 bases, and 15 bases lay in between. The CDR3 loop spans 14 amino acids. CDR1 DFQATT and CDR2 SNEGSKA come from the germline V gene (reference sequence).

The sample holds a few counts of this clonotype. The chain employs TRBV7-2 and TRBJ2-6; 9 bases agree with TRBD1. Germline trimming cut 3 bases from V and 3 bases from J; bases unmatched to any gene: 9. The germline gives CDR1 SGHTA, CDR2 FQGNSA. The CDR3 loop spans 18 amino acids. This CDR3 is CASSLRQGVLDGANVLTF. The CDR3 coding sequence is TGTGCCAGCAGCTTGAGACAGGGGGTTCTTGATGGGGCCAACGTCCTGACTTTC.

As DNA, the CDR3 is TGTGCCAGCAGTTACTCTTGGGCTGTTTTTCGTAATTCACCCCTCCACTTT. Its translation: CASSYSWAVFRNSPLHF. The rearrangement joins TRBV6-5 to TRBJ1-6; D is unresolved. The V gene's germline CDR1 is MNHEY and CDR2 SVGAGI. The CDR3 has 17 residues. Trimming pared 0 bases from V and 6 bases from J, leaving 15 bases between.

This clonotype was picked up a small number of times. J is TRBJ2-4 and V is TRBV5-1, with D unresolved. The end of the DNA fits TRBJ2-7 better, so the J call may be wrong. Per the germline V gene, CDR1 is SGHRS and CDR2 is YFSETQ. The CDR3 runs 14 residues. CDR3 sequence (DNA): TGCGCCAGCAGCTCTTTTACTCTCTCCTACGAGCAGTACTTC. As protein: CASSSFTLSYEQYF.

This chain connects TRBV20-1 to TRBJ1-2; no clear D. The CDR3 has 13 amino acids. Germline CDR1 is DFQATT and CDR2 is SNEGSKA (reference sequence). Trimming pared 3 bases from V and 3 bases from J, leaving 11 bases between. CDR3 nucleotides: TGCAGTGCTAGCTGGGGTATTGACTATGGCTACACCTTC. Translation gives CSASWGIDYGYTF.

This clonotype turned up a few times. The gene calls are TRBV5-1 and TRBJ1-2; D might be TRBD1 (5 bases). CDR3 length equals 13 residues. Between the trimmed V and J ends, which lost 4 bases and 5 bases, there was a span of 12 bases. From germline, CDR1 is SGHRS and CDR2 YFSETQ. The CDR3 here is CASSPGTKYGYTF. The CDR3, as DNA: TGCGCCAGCAGCCCAGGGACGAAGTATGGCTACACCTTC.

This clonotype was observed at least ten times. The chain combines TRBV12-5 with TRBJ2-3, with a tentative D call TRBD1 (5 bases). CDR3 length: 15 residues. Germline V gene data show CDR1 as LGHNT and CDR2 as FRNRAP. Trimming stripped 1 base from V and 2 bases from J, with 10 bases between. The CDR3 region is CASGLGTSITDTQYF. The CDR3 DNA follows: TGTGCTAGTGGTTTGGGGACATCGATCACAGATACGCAGTATTTT.

This chain's CDR3 is CASSPTAAGTRNSPLHF. DNA for the CDR3: TGCGCCAGCAGCCCAACCGCAGCCGGGACAAGGAATTCACCCCTCCACTTT. The chain carries TRBV5-1 and TRBJ1-6; a weak D match, TRBD1 (6 bases). The germline CDR1 and CDR2 sequences are SGHRS and YFSETQ. Trimming removed 4 bases from V and 7 bases from J, with 21 bases in between. The CDR3 spans 17 residues.

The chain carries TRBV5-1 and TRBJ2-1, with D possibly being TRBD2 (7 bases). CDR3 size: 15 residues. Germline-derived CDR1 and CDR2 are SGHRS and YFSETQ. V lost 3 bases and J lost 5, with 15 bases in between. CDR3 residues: CASSWGGPINNEQFF. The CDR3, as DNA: TGCGCCAGCAGCTGGGGGGGCCCGATTAACAATGAGCAGTTCTTC.

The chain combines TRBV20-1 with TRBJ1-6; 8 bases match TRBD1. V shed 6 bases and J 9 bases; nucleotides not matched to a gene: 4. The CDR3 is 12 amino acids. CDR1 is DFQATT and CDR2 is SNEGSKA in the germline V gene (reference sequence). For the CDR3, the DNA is TGCAGTGCCGGACAGGGTACTTCACCCCTCCACTTT. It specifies CSAGQGTSPLHF.

Written as DNA, the CDR3 is TGTGCCAGCAGCGTCGAACTAGCGGGGGGGACTAACAATGAGCAGTTCTTC. This codes for CASSVELAGGTNNEQFF. V is TRBV9 and J is TRBJ2-1; TRBD2 agrees at 13 bases. The CDR3 runs 17 residues. Germline assignment: CDR1 SGDLS and CDR2 YYNGEE. V gave up 2 bases and J gave up 5 bases; unmatched junction bases: 7.

The CDR3 protein is CASSWDGNQPQHF. Here the CDR3 DNA reads TGTGCCAGCAGCTGGGACGGGAATCAGCCCCAGCATTTT. J is TRBJ1-5 and V is TRBV7-2; D might be TRBD1 (5 bases). V lost 4 bases and J lost 4, with 8 bases in between. The CDR3 loop spans 13 amino acids. CDR1 SGHTA and CDR2 FQGNSA come from the germline V gene.